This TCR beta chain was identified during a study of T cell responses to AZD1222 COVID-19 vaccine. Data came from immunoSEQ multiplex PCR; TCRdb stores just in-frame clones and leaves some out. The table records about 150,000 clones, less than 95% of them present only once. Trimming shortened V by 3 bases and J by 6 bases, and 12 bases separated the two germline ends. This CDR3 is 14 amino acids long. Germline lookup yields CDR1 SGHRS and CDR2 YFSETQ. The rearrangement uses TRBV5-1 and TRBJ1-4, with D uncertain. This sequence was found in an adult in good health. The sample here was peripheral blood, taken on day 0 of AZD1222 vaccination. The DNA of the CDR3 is TGCGCCAGCAGCTCCGCCCCGTGGGATGAAAAACTGTTTTTT. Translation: CASSSAPWDEKLFF.